Listed here are 20 T cell receptor beta chains from one sample, sequenced in a study of CD4+ T cells in melanoma. Only in-frame clones appear in the TCRdb table, and some are missing; sequencing was by immunoSEQ multiplex PCR. The table lists around 100,000 clones, around 92% of them singletons, with 3.3% in the top ten. The specimen was peripheral blood. Receptors were obtained from a human donor with melanoma.

CDR3 nucleotides: TGTGCCAGCAGTGAGGGTGGGGCAAACAATGAGCAGTTCTTC. Its translation is CASSEGGANNEQFF. The chain recombines TRBV25-1 with TRBJ2-1, with D possibly matching TRBD1 (5 bases). Germline CDR1 and CDR2: MGHDK and SYGVNS. The CDR3 is 14 amino acids. V lost 3 bases and J lost 5, with 11 bases in between.

The chain carries TRBV7-2 and TRBJ2-7; 10 positions match TRBD2. There are 15 residues in the CDR3. CDR1 is SGHTA and CDR2 is FQGNSA in the germline V gene. With V trimmed by 1 base and J by 4 bases, 4 bases remained unmatched. CDR3 sequence: CASSLGLAGGYEQYF. CDR3 coding DNA: TGTGCCAGCAGCTTAGGACTAGCGGGTGGGTACGAGCAGTACTTC.

The chain recombines TRBV2 with TRBJ1-5; D remains unclear. This CDR3 spans 16 amino acids. Germline V gives CDR1 SNHLY, CDR2 FYNNEI. The V end was cut by 1 base, the J end by 6 bases, with 16 bases between. The DNA of the CDR3 is TGTGCCAGCAGTGAAGGAGGGTCGGGTTTGAGTCAGCCCCAGCATTTT. Encoded protein: CASSEGGSGLSQPQHF.

This clone was seen a single time. The V call is TRBV6-1, the J call TRBJ2-7, with 8 bases fitting TRBD1. Germline V gene data show CDR1 as MNHNS and CDR2 as SASEGT. This CDR3 is built from 14 residues. Germline trimming cut 3 bases from V and 5 bases from J; bases unmatched to any gene: 6. The CDR3 DNA sequence: TGTGCCAGCAGTGAGGCAGGGGGCTTCGACGAGCAGTACTTC. Encoded protein: CASSEAGGFDEQYF.

J is TRBJ2-7 and V is TRBV4-3; 12 bases agree with TRBD1. The J segment lost 3 bases and the V segment lost 5 bases, leaving 5 bases of the junction unmatched. Germline loops: CDR1 LGHNA, CDR2 YSLEER. This CDR3 comprises 15 residues. Here the CDR3 reads CASSTRDRGLYEQYF. The CDR3 coding sequence is TGCGCCAGCAGCACCCGGGACAGGGGGCTCTACGAGCAGTACTTC.

In this sample, this clone turned up a few times. The chain couples TRBV9 to TRBJ2-3; the D is unclear. Looked up from germline, CDR1 is SGDLS and CDR2 is YYNGEE. This CDR3 comprises 16 residues. V lost 0 bases, J lost 0 bases, and 11 bases lay in between. As DNA, the CDR3 is TGTGCCAGCAGCGTAGGGAGTTCCCCTAGCACAGATACGCAGTATTTT. It yields the protein CASSVGSSPSTDTQYF.

This chain's CDR3 is CASSRWTSGSTDEQYF. The CDR3 DNA sequence: TGTGCCAGCAGCCGATGGACTAGCGGGAGTACGGACGAGCAGTACTTC. This chain joins TRBV7-8 and TRBJ2-7, with 13 bases matching TRBD2. This CDR3 is 16 amino acids long. With 5 bases clipped from V and 5 bases from J, the junction kept 9 bases outside the gene matches. CDR1 SGHVS and CDR2 FQNEAQ come from the germline V gene. The whole variable domain, remainder taken from reference TRBV7-8 and TRBJ2-7, is GAGVSQSPRYKVAKRGQDVALRCDPISGHVSLFWYQQALGQGPEFLTYFQNEAQLDKSGLPSDRFFAERPEGSVSTLKIQRTQQEDSAVYLCASSRWTSGSTDEQYFGPGTRLTVT.

This clone has only one observation. This chain uses TRBV7-2 with TRBJ2-7; D is perhaps TRBD1 (6 bases). Germline V CDR1 and CDR2: SGHTA, FQGNSA. The CDR3 has 13 residues. The V end lost 1 base, the J end lost 3 bases, and 7 bases lay between the germline ends. The CDR3 DNA follows: TGTGCCAGCAGCTTAGACAGGGTCTACGAGCAGTACTTC. It translates to CASSLDRVYEQYF.

This chain connects TRBV28 to TRBJ2-1; D perhaps matches TRBD1 (8 bases). The CDR3 is 15 residues long. Germline V gives CDR1 MDHEN, CDR2 SYDVKM. V was cut by 1 base and J by 8 bases, with 15 bases left in between. CDR3 amino acids: CASSLYRGGRDEQFF. Written as DNA, the CDR3 is TGTGCCAGCAGTTTATACAGGGGGGGTAGGGATGAGCAGTTCTTC.

The genes are TRBV29-1 and TRBJ1-2; 11 bases align to TRBD1. Germline V gene sequence: CDR1 SQVTM, CDR2 ANQGSEA. The J segment lost 4 bases and the V segment lost 3 bases, leaving 7 bases of the junction unmatched. The CDR3 is 15 residues long. Here the CDR3 DNA reads TGCAGCGTTGAGCCGGGACAGGGGGTTGGCTATGGCTACACCTTC. Translating it yields CSVEPGQGVGYGYTF.

The chain employs TRBV2 and TRBJ2-1, with TRBD2 matching over 9 bases. The V segment lost 4 bases and the J segment 6 bases; nucleotides outside the gene matches: 4. The CDR3 has 14 residues. Germline CDR1 reads SNHLY; CDR2 reads FYNNEI. The CDR3 region has the DNA TGTGCCAGCAGTGGGACTAGCGAACCCAATGAGCAGTTCTTC. Protein sequence: CASSGTSEPNEQFF.

This sequence joins TRBV30 and TRBJ1-2, with unresolved D. The CDR3 is 13 amino acids. Per the germline V gene, CDR1 is GTSNPN and CDR2 is SVGIG (reference sequence). V lost 0 bases, J lost 6 bases, and 11 bases lay in between. In nucleotides, the CDR3 is TGTGCCTGGAGTGTATTACAGACCCATGGCTACACCTTC. This codes for CAWSVLQTHGYTF.

This chain links TRBV2 with TRBJ2-2; 8 bases map to TRBD1. The ends lost 7 bases at V and 6 bases at J; junction bases unmatched: 10. The CDR3 extends over 15 amino acids. Germline loops: CDR1 SNHLY, CDR2 FYNNEI. DNA for the CDR3: TGTGCCAGCAACCCTATGACAGGGGTTCCCGGGGAGCTGTTTTTT. Residues: CASNPMTGVPGELFF.

The chain is built from TRBV27 and TRBJ1-3; D gene uncertain. CDR3 length: 14 amino acids. In germline, CDR1 is MNHEY, CDR2 SMNVEV (reference sequence). V lost 0 bases to trimming and J lost 2 bases, with 5 bases between them. CDR3 nucleotides: TGTGCCAGCAGTTTATCAATAACTGGAAACACCATATATTTT. Translating gives CASSLSITGNTIYF.

The chain employs TRBV5-4 and TRBJ1-2; weak D call: TRBD1 (5 bases). Trimming cost V 4 bases and J 2 bases, with 12 bases left between them. Germline values: CDR1 SGHNT, CDR2 YYREEE (reference sequence). The CDR3 is made up of 14 amino acids. CDR3 in amino acids: CASSTLTVNYGYTF. In DNA form, the CDR3 reads TGTGCCAGCAGCACTCTGACAGTCAACTATGGCTACACCTTC. Supplemented by reference TRBV5-4 and TRBJ1-2, the full variable domain reads ETGVTQSPTHLIKTRGQQVTLRCSSQSGHNTVSWYQQALGQGPQFIFQYYREEENGRGNFPPRFSGLQFPNYSSELNVNALELDDSALYLCASSTLTVNYGYTFGSGTRLTVV.

The chain combines TRBV5-1 with TRBJ2-3; 7 bases are a match to TRBD1. There are 15 residues in the CDR3. After removal of 4 bases from V and 1 base from J, the junction contained 6 bases not matched to a gene. Germline V gene data show CDR1 as SGHRS and CDR2 as YFSETQ. The DNA for the CDR3 is TGCGCCAGCAGCCCGGGACAGTGGGGCACAGATACGCAGTATTTT. Protein: CASSPGQWGTDTQYF. The entire variable domain, with the rest obtained from reference TRBV5-1 and TRBJ2-3, is as follows: KAGVTQTPRYLIKTRGQQVTLSCSPISGHRSVSWYQQTPGQGLQFLFEYFSETQRNKGNFPGRFSGRQFSNSRSEMNVSTLELGDSALYLCASSPGQWGTDTQYFGPGTRLTVL.

The chain carries TRBV28 and TRBJ2-7; 7 bases are shared with TRBD1. With V trimmed by 8 bases and J by 6 bases, 10 bases remained unmatched. CDR3 length: 13 amino acids. In germline, CDR1 is MDHEN, CDR2 SYDVKM. The CDR3 sequence is CASRAPSGGEQYF. In nucleotides, the CDR3 is TGTGCCAGCCGGGCCCCCTCAGGGGGCGAGCAGTACTTC.

The rearrangement links TRBV19 to TRBJ2-5, with 7 bases identical to TRBD1. V gave up 3 bases and J gave up 0 bases; unmatched junction bases: 4. The length of the CDR3 is 15 residues. The germline V gene encodes CDR1 LNHDA and CDR2 SQIVND (reference sequence). The CDR3 DNA follows: TGTGCCAGTAGTATCAACAGGGGATACCAAGAGACCCAGTACTTC. Residues: CASSINRGYQETQYF.

The rearrangement uses TRBV7-9 and TRBJ2-6; D uncertain. CDR1 and CDR2 (germline): SEHNR, FQNEAQ (reference sequence). This CDR3 is built from 15 residues. V lost 3 bases, J lost 3 bases, and 9 bases lay in between. The CDR3 here is CASSLTAGGANVLTF. CDR3 DNA sequence: TGTGCCAGCAGCTTGACGGCCGGTGGGGCCAACGTCCTGACTTTC.

The genes are TRBV4-1 and TRBJ2-7; no reliable D call. Deletions cut 0 bases from V and 2 bases from J, with 11 bases between. CDR1 and CDR2 (germline): MGHRA, YSYEKL. The CDR3 is 15 amino acids. The CDR3 is CASSQEGRTTYEQYF. CDR3 in DNA: TGCGCCAGCAGCCAAGAGGGCAGGACGACCTACGAGCAGTACTTC.